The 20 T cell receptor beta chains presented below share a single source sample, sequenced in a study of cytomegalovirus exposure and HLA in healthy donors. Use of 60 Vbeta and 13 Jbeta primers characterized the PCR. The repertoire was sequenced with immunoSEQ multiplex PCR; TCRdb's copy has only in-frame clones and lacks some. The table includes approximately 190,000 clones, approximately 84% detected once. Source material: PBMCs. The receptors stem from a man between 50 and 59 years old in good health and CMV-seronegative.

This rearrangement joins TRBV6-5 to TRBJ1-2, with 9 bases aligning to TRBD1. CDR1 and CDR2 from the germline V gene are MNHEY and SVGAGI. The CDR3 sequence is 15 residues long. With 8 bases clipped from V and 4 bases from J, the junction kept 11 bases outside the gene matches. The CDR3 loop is CASGSRDRDPYGYTF. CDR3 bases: TGTGCCAGCGGGTCCCGGGACAGGGACCCCTATGGCTACACCTTC.

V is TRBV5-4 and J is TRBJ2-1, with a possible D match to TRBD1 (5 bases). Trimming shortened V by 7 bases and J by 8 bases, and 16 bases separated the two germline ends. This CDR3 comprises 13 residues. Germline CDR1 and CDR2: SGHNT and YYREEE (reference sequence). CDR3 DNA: TGTGCCAGCGCGGACAAAGAACGCGATGAGCAGTTCTTC. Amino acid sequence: CASADKERDEQFF.

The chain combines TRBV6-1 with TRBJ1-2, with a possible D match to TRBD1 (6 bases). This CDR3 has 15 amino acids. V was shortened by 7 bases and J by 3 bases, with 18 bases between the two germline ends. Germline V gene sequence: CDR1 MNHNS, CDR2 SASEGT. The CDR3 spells CASKYRTVFDYGYTF. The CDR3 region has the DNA TGTGCCAGCAAATATAGGACAGTATTCGACTATGGCTACACCTTC.

The CDR3 DNA reads TGTGCCAGCAGTCTAAAAGATTCTGGAAACACCATATATTTT. Residues: CASSLKDSGNTIYF. V and J are TRBV7-6 and TRBJ1-3; D remains unclear. Germline CDR1 SGHVS, CDR2 FNYEAQ. This CDR3 contains 14 residues. Trimming shortened V by 6 bases and J by 1 base, and 10 bases separated the two germline ends.

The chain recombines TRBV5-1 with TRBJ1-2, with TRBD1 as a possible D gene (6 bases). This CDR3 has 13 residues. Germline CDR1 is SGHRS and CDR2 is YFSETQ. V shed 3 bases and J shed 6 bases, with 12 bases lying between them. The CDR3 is CASSYRDSDGYTF. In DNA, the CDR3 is TGCGCCAGCAGCTACAGGGATTCTGATGGCTACACCTTC.

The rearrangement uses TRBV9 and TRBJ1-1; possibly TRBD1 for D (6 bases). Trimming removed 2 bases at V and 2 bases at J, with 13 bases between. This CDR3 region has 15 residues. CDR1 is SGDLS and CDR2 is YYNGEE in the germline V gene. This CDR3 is CASSVGKGDNTEAFF. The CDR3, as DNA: TGTGCCAGCAGCGTTGGAAAGGGGGATAACACTGAAGCTTTCTTT.

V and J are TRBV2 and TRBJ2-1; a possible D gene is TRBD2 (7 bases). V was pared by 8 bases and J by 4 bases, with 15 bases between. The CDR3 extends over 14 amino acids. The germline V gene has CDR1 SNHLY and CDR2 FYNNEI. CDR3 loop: CASGEGGIYNEQFF. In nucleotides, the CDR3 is TGTGCCAGCGGAGAGGGGGGGATATACAATGAGCAGTTCTTC.

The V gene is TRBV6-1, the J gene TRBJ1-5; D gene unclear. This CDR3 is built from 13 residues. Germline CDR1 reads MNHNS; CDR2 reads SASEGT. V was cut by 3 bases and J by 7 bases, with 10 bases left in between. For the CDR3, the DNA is TGTGCCAGCAGTGAGGTGGCAACCCAGCCCCAGCATTTT. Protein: CASSEVATQPQHF.

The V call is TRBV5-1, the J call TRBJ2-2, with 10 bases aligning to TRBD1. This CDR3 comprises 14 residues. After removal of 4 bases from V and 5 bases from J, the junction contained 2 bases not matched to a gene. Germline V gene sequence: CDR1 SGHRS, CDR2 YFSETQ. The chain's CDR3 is CASSGTGVTGELFF. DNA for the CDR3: TGCGCCAGCAGCGGGACAGGGGTTACCGGGGAGCTGTTTTTT.

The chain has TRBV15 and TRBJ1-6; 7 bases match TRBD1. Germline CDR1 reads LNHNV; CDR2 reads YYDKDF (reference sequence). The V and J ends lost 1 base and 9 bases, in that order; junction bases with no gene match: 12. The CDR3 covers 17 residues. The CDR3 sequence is CATSRVGQIRLGSPLHF. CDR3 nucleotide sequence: TGTGCCACCAGCAGAGTGGGACAGATACGGTTGGGTTCACCCCTCCACTTT.

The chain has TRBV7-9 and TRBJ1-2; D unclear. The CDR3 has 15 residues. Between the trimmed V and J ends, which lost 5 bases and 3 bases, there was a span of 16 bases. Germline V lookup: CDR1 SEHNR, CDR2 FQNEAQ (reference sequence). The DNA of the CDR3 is TGTGCCAGCAGCCATGACACGTTATGGGACTATGGCTACACCTTC. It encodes CASSHDTLWDYGYTF. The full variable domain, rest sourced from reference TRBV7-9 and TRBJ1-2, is DTGVSQNPRHKITKRGQNVTFRCDPISEHNRLYWYRQTLGQGPEFLTYFQNEAQLEKSRLLSDRFSAERPKGSFSTLEIQRTEQGDSAMYLCASSHDTLWDYGYTFGSGTRLTVV.

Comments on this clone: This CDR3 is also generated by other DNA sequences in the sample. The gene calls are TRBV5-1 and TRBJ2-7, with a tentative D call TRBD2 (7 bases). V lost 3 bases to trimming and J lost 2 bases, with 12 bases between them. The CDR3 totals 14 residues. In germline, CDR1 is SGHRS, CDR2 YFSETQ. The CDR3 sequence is CASSSGEGAYEQYF. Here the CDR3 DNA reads TGCGCCAGCAGCTCCGGGGAGGGGGCCTACGAGCAGTACTTC.

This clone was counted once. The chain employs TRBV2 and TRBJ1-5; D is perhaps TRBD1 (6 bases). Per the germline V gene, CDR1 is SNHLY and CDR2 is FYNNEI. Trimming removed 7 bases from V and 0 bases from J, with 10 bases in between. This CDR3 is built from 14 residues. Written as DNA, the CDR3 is TGTGCCAGCACGCAGGGGTCTAGCAATCAGCCCCAGCATTTT. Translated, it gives CASTQGSSNQPQHF.

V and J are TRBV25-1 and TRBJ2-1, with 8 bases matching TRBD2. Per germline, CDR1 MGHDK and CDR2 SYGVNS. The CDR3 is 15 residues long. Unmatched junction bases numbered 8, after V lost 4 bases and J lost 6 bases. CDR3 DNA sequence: TGTGCCAGCAGTGTAACGGGGGGGTTCGGCAATGAGCAGTTCTTC. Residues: CASSVTGGFGNEQFF.

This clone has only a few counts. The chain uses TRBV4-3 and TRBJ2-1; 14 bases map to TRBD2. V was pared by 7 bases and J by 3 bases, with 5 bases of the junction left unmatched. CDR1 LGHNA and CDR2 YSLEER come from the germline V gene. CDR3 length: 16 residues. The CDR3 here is CASNPGTSGSYNEQFF. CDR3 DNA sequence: TGCGCCAGCAACCCCGGGACTAGCGGGAGCTACAATGAGCAGTTCTTC.

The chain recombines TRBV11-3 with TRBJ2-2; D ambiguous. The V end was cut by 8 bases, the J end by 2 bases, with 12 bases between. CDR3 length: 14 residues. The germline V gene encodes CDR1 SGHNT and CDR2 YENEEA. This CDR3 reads CASSWQENTGELFF. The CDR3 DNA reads TGTGCCAGCTCTTGGCAAGAAAACACCGGGGAGCTGTTTTTT.

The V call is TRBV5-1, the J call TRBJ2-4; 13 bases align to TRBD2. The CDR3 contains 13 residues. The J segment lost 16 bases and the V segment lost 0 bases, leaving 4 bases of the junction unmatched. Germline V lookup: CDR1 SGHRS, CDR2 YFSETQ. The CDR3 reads CASSLAGTSGVYF. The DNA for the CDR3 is TGCGCCAGCAGCTTGGCCGGGACTAGCGGGGTTTACTTC.

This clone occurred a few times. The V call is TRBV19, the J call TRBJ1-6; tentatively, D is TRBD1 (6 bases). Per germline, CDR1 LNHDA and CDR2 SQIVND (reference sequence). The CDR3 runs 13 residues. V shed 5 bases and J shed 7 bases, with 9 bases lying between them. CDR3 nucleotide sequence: TGTGCCAGTAGTGGGCAGGGGAATTCACCCCTCCACTTT. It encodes CASSGQGNSPLHF.

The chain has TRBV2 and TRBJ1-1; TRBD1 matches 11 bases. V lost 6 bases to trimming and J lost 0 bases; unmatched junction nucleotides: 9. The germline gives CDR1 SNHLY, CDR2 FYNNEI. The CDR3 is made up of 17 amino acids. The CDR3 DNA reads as TGTGCCAGCAGGGGGGGGACAGGGGGTGGCTTGAACACTGAAGCTTTCTTT. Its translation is CASRGGTGGGLNTEAFF.

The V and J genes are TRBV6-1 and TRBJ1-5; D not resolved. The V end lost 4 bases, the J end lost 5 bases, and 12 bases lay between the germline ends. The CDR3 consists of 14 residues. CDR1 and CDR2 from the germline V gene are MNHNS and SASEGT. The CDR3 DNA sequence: TGTGCCAGCAGTGGGAGACTGTACGATCAGCCCCAGCATTTT. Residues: CASSGRLYDQPQHF.